Shown below are 13 T cell receptor beta chains from a single sample sequenced in a study of cytomegalovirus exposure and HLA in healthy donors. The PCR used 60 Vbeta and 13 Jbeta primers. Here immunoSEQ multiplex PCR was the method, and the copy in TCRdb shows in-frame clones only, minus some. The sample has around 100,000 clones; nearly 75% are singletons. Source material: PBMCs. These receptors were collected from a man under 40 in good health and CMV-seropositive.

V gene TRBV27 combines with J gene TRBJ2-7, with 9 positions matching TRBD1. The CDR3 extends over 14 amino acids. V lost 4 bases to trimming and J lost 2 bases; unmatched junction nucleotides: 3. The germline V gene encodes CDR1 MNHEY and CDR2 SMNVEV (reference sequence). CDR3: CASSWDRDTYEQYF. In DNA form, the CDR3 reads TGTGCCAGCAGTTGGGACAGGGATACCTACGAGCAGTACTTC.

This clone was observed a handful of times. This CDR3 is missing its conserved last phenylalanine or tryptophan, likely due to a read error. The DNA is omitted, as the CDR3 cannot be located on it reliably, and the CDR3 follows TCRdb's listing. The chain combines TRBV4-3 with TRBJ2-4; the D segment call TRBD1 is taken from the table without a DNA check. Looked up from germline, CDR1 is LGHNA and CDR2 is YSLEER. The CDR3 totals 9 residues, both ends included. The CDR3 spells CASSQEGTD.

This rearrangement joins TRBV7-7 to TRBJ1-2; D uncertain. CDR3 size: 13 residues. V was clipped by 10 bases and J by 6 bases, with 18 bases between them. Germline V gene data show CDR1 as SSHAT and CDR2 as FNYEAQ (reference sequence). CDR3 protein: CATHRIEGNGYTF. DNA of the CDR3: TGTGCCACCCACCGAATAGAGGGAAATGGCTACACCTTC.

The chain couples TRBV29-1 to TRBJ1-1; 7 bases align to TRBD1. The CDR3 length is 14 residues. Germline-derived CDR1 and CDR2 are SQVTM and ANQGSEA. J gave up 0 bases and V 7 bases, and 8 bases lay outside the gene matches. CDR3 sequence reads: CSALDRLMNTEAFF. The CDR3 bases are TGCAGCGCCCTGGACAGGCTTATGAACACTGAAGCTTTCTTT. Complete variable domain (other parts from reference TRBV29-1 and TRBJ1-1): SAVISQKPSRDICQRGTSLTIQCQVDSQVTMMFWYRQQPGQSLTLIATANQGSEATYESGFVIDKFPISRPNLTFSTLTVSNMSPEDSSIYLCSALDRLMNTEAFFGQGTRLTVV.

This sequence joins TRBV14 and TRBJ1-4; D gene uncertain. CDR1 is SGHDN, CDR2 FVKESK, per germline. V lost 1 base and J lost 10, with 10 bases in between. The CDR3 has 13 residues. CDR3 nucleotide sequence: TGTGCCAGCAGCCAAGTCCGGGATGGAAAACTGTTTTTT. It yields the protein CASSQVRDGKLFF.

The rearrangement links TRBV6-1 to TRBJ1-1; 8 positions match TRBD1. The junction had 7 bases not matched to a gene; V was cut back by 7 bases and J by 3 bases. This CDR3 is built from 14 residues. The germline V gene encodes CDR1 MNHNS and CDR2 SASEGT. This chain's CDR3 is CASTEQGGYTEAFF. The CDR3, as DNA: TGTGCCAGCACCGAACAGGGGGGCTACACTGAAGCTTTCTTT.

This clone was seen only once. V gene TRBV9 combines with J gene TRBJ1-4; 8 bases fit TRBD1. This CDR3 is 18 amino acids long. Germline CDR1 SGDLS, CDR2 YYNGEE. After removal of 3 bases from V and 0 bases from J, the junction contained 10 bases not matched to a gene. CDR3 protein: CASSGQGRGHATNEKLFF. The CDR3 DNA reads TGTGCCAGCAGCGGACAGGGGCGCGGGCATGCAACTAATGAAAAACTGTTTTTT.

The chain recombines TRBV5-1 with TRBJ2-3, with 11 bases aligning to TRBD2. The CDR3 runs 14 residues. Trimming at V came to 5 bases and at J to 2 bases, leaving 1 base not matched to a gene. Germline values: CDR1 SGHRS, CDR2 YFSETQ. This CDR3 is CASRTSGDTDTQYF. Written as DNA, the CDR3 is TGCGCCAGCAGGACTAGCGGGGACACAGATACGCAGTATTTT.

With respect to this clone: The same CDR3 also results from other DNA sequences found in this sample. This sequence joins TRBV18 and TRBJ2-3; D is undetermined. CDR3 length equals 13 residues. V was pared by 2 bases and J by 3 bases, with 6 bases between. Germline values: CDR1 KGHSH, CDR2 LQKENI. The CDR3 nucleotides are TGTGCCAGCTCACCATCCGGGACAGATACGCAGTATTTT. This translates into CASSPSGTDTQYF.

The chain is built from TRBV5-1 and TRBJ1-5; 7 positions agree with TRBD1. V dropped 0 bases and J dropped 2; count of bases not matched to a gene: 2. The CDR3 is made up of 15 amino acids. Germline values: CDR1 SGHRS, CDR2 YFSETQ. CDR3 bases: TGCGCCAGCAGCTTGGGGCAGGGGGGCAATCAGCCCCAGCATTTT. It translates to CASSLGQGGNQPQHF.

In its sample, this clone was seen once. The chain employs TRBV4-3 and TRBJ1-2; the D is unclear. Germline V CDR1 and CDR2: LGHNA, YSLEER. Trimming removed 1 base at V and 6 bases at J, with 12 bases between. The CDR3 runs 14 residues. The CDR3 DNA follows: TGCGCCAGCAGCCAAGGTCAACTTGTTGATGGCTACACCTTC. It codes for CASSQGQLVDGYTF.

This clone was observed a handful of times. The J gene is TRBJ1-1, the V gene TRBV6-6, with 8 nucleotides matching TRBD1. Germline CDR1 and CDR2: MNHNY and SVGAGI (reference sequence). The CDR3 extends over 15 amino acids. V was pared by 4 bases and J by 2 bases, with 6 bases of the junction left unmatched. The CDR3 region has the DNA TGTGCCAGCAGTTTTACAGGGGGTGGAAACACTGAAGCTTTCTTT. Its protein is CASSFTGGGNTEAFF.

A single count supports this clone. The genes are TRBV6-5 and TRBJ1-4; 7 bases map to TRBD1. With V trimmed by 5 bases and J by 6 bases, 3 bases remained unmatched. CDR1 is MNHEY, CDR2 SVGAGI, per germline. There are 13 residues in the CDR3. The DNA for the CDR3 is TGTGCCAGCAGTGGGACAGATCATGAAAAACTGTTTTTT. Amino acid sequence: CASSGTDHEKLFF.